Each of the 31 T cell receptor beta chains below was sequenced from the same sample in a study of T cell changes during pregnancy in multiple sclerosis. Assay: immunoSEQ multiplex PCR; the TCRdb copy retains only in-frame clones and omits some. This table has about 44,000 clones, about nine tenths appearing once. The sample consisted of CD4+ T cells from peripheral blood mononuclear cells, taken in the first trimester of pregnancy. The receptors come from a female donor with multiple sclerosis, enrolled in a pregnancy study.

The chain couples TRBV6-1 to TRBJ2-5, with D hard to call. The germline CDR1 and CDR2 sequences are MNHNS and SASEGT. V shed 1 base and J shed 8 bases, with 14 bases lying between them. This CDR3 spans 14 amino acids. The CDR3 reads CASSEVLDFGTQYF. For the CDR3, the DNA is TGTGCCAGCAGTGAAGTTCTAGACTTCGGCACCCAGTACTTC.

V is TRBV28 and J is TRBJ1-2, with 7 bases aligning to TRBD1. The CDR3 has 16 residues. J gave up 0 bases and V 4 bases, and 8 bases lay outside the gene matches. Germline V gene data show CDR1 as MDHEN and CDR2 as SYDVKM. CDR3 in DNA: TGTGCCAGCAGTTCAATGCACAGGGGTCCTAACTATGGCTACACCTTC. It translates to CASSSMHRGPNYGYTF.

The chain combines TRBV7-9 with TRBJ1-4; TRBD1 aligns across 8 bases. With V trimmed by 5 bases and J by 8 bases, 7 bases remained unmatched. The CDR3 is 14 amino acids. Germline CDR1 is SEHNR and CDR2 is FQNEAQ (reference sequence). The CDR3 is CASSPLTGVEKLFF. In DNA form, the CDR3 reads TGTGCCAGCAGCCCTTTGACAGGGGTGGAAAAACTGTTTTTT.

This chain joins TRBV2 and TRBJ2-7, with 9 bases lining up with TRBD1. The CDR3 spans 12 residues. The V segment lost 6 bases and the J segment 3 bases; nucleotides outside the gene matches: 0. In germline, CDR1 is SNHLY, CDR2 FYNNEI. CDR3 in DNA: TGTGCCAGCAGGGGACAGGGCTACGAGCAGTACTTC. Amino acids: CASRGQGYEQYF.

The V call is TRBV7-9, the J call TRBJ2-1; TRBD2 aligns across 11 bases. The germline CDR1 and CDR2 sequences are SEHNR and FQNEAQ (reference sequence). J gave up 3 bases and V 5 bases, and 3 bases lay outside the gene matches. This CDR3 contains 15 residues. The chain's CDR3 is CASSKTSGIYNEQFF. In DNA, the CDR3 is TGTGCCAGCAGCAAGACTAGCGGGATCTACAATGAGCAGTTCTTC.

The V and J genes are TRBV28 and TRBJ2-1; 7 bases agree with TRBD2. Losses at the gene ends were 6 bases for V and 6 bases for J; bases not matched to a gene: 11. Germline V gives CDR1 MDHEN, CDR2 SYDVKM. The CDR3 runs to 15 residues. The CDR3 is CASRPSGGRPNEQFF. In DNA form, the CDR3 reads TGTGCCAGCAGACCGTCGGGGGGACGCCCCAATGAGCAGTTCTTC.

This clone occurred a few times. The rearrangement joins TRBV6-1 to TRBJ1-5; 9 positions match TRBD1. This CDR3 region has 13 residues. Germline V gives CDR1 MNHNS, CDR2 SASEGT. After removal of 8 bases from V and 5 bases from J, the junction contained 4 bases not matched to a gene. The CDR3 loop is CASEGQGYQPQHF. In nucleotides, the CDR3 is TGTGCCAGCGAGGGACAGGGATATCAGCCCCAGCATTTT.

The CDR3 sequence: CASSVASAPYEQYF. CDR3 DNA sequence: TGTGCCAGCAGCGTCGCTAGCGCACCCTACGAGCAGTACTTC. The rearrangement links TRBV9 to TRBJ2-7, with a weak D call TRBD2 (6 bases). The CDR3 is made up of 14 amino acids. With 2 bases removed from V and 2 bases from J, the gap between germline ends came to 11 bases. Germline V gene lookup returns CDR1 SGDLS and CDR2 YYNGEE.

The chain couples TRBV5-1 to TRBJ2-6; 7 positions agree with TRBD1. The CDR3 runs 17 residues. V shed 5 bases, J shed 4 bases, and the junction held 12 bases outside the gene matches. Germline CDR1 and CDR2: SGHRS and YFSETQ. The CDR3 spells CASSHRGATSGANVLTF. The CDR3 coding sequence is TGCGCCAGCAGTCACAGGGGCGCCACGTCCGGGGCCAACGTCCTGACTTTC.

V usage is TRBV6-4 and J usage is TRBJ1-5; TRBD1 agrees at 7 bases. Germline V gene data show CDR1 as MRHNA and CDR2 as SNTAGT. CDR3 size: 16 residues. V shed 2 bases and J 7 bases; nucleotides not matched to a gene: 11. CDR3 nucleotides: TGTGCCAGCAGTGACACGACAGGGCTTCAGTCCCAGCCCCAGCATTTT. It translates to CASSDTTGLQSQPQHF.

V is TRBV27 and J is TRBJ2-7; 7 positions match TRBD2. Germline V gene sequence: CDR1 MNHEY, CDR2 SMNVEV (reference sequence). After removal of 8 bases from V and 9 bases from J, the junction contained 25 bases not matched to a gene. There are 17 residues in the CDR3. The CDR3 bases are TGTGCCAGCTCCTCATGGGAGGGGTTGGCGGGGGTTTCGCGGCAGTACTTC. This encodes CASSSWEGLAGVSRQYF.

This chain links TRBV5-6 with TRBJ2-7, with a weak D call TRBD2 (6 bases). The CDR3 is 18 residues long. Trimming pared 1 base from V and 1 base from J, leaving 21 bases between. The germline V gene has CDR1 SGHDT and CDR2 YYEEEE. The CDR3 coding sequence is TGTGCCAGCAGCTTGTGGTCGGGAGCCCGCCTGAGGTCCTACGAGCAGTACTTC. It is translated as CASSLWSGARLRSYEQYF.

The CDR3 nucleotides read TGTGCCAGCAGCTTAGGACCGGTGGAGGGGTCAAAGGGTGAGCAGTTCTTC. Protein sequence: CASSLGPVEGSKGEQFF. V gene TRBV5-5 combines with J gene TRBJ2-1; D may be TRBD2 (6 bases). Trimming cost V 2 bases and J 9 bases, with 24 bases left between them. CDR3 length equals 17 residues. The germline V gene has CDR1 SGHKS and CDR2 YYEKEE (reference sequence).

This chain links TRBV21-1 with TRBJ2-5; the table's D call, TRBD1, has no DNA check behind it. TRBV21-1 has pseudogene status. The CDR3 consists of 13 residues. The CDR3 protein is CASSTPGQGAQYF. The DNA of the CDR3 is TGTGCCAGCAGCACACCGGGACAGGGGGCCCAGTACTTC.

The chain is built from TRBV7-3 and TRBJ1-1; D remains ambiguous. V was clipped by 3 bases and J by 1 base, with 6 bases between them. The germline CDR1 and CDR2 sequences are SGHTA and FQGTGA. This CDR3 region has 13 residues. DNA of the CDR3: TGTGCCAGCAGCTTTGGCACGAACACTGAAGCTTTCTTT. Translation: CASSFGTNTEAFF.

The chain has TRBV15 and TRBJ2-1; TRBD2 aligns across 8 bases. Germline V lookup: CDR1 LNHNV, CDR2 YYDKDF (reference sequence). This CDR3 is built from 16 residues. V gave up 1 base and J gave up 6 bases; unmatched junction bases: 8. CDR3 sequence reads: CATSRGGAGGSNEQFF. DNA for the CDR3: TGTGCCACCAGCAGAGGCGGCGCGGGAGGAAGCAATGAGCAGTTCTTC.

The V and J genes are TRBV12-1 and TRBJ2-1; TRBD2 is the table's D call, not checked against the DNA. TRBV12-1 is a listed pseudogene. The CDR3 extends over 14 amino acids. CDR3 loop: CASSSSSGNYEQFF. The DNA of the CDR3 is TGTGCCAGCTCGTCGTCTAGCGGGAACTATGAGCAGTTCTTC.

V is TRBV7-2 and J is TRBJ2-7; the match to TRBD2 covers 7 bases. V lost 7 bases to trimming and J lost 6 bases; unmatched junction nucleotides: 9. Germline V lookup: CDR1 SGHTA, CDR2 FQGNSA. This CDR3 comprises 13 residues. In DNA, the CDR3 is TGTGCCAGCACCGGGCGGGAGCGGTTCGAGCAGTACTTC. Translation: CASTGRERFEQYF.

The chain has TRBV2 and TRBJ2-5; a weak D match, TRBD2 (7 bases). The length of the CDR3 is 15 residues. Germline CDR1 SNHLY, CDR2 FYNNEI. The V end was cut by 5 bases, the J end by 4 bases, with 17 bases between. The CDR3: CASSRGGARGETQYF. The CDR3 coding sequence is TGTGCCAGCAGTAGGGGGGGCGCTCGTGGAGAGACCCAGTACTTC.

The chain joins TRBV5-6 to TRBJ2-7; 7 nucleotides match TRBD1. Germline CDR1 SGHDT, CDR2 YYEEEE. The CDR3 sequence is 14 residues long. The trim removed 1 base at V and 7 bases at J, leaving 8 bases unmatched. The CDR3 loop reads CASSLTTGTWEQYF. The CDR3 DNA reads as TGTGCCAGCAGCTTGACGACAGGGACATGGGAGCAGTACTTC.

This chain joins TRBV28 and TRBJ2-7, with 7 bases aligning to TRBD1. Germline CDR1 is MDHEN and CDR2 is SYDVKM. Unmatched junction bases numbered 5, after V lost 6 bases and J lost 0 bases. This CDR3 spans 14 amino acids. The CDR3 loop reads CASRMTGNSYEQYF. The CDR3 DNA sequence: TGTGCCAGCAGAATGACAGGGAACTCCTACGAGCAGTACTTC.

This CDR3 is CASMAGLRYGYTF. DNA of the CDR3: TGTGCCAGTATGGCGGGACTTCGCTATGGCTACACCTTC. The chain carries TRBV19 and TRBJ1-2; D is perhaps TRBD1 (5 bases). CDR3 length: 13 amino acids. Germline-derived CDR1 and CDR2 are LNHDA and SQIVND (reference sequence). Trimming cost V 7 bases and J 4 bases, with 13 bases left between them.

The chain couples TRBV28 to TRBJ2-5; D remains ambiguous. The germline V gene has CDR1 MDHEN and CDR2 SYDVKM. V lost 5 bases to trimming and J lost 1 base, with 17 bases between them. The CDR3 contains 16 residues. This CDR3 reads CASSPDLTMGQETQYF. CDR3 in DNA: TGTGCCAGCAGTCCAGACTTGACCATGGGCCAAGAGACCCAGTACTTC.

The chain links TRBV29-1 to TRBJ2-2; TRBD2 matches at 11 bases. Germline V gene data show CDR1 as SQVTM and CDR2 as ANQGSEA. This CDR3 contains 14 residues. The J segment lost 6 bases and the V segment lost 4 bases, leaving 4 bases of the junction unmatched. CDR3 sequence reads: CSVAPGLAAGELFF. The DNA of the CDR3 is TGCAGCGTTGCCCCGGGACTAGCGGCCGGGGAGCTGTTTTTT.

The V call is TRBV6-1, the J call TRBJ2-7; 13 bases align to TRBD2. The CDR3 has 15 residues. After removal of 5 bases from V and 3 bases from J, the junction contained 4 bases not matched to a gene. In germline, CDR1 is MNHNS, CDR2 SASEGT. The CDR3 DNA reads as TGTGCCAGCAGTTTATGGACTAGCGGGGGCTACGAGCAGTACTTC. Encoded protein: CASSLWTSGGYEQYF.

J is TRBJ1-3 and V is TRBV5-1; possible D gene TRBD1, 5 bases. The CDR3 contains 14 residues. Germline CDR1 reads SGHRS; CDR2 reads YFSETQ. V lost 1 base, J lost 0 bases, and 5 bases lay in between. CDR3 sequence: CASSLRGSGNTIYF. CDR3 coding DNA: TGCGCCAGCAGCTTGAGGGGCTCTGGAAACACCATATATTTT.

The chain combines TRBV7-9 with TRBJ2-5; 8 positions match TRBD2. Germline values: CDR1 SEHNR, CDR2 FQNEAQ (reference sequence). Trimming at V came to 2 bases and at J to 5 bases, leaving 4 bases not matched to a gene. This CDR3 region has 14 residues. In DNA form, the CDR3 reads TGTGCCAGCAGCTTATCGGGCGGGAGGGAGACCCAGTACTTC. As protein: CASSLSGGRETQYF.

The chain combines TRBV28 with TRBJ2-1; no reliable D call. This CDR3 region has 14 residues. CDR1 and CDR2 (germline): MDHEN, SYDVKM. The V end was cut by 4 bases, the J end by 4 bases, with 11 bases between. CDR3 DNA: TGTGCCAGCAGTTGGTCTAGTGGATACAATGAGCAGTTCTTC. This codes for CASSWSSGYNEQFF.

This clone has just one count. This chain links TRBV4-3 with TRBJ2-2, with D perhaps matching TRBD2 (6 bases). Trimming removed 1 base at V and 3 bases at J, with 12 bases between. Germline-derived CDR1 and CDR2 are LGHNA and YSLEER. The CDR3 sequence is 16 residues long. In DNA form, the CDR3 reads TGCGCCAGCAGCCAAGTGGCCGGGAGTTACACCGGGGAGCTGTTTTTT. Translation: CASSQVAGSYTGELFF.

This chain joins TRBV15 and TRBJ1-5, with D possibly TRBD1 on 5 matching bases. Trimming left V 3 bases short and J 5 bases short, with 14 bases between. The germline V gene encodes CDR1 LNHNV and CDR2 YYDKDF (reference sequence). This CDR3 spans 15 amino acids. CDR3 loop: CATSSQGRGYQPQHF. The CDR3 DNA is TGTGCCACCAGCAGTCAGGGAAGGGGATATCAGCCCCAGCATTTT.

DNA of the CDR3: TGTGCCAGCTCGGCGGGACAGGGTCACGGGGAGCTGTTTTTT. It encodes CASSAGQGHGELFF. The V call is TRBV18, the J call TRBJ2-2; 9 bases align to TRBD1. V dropped 6 bases and J dropped 7; count of bases not matched to a gene: 6. The CDR3 is made up of 14 amino acids. Germline values: CDR1 KGHSH, CDR2 LQKENI.